Sequencing of this T cell receptor (beta chain) was carried out in a study of naive and memory T cell subsets. The CDR3 is 14 amino acids. Germline-derived CDR1 and CDR2 are SEHNR and FQNEAQ (reference sequence). Losses at the gene ends were 6 bases for V and 5 bases for J; bases not matched to a gene: 8. This clonotype has a handful of counts. No antigen is known for it. Study-level findings and limits: A few larger clonotypes appeared in naive repertoires, especially CD8, possibly memory cells re-expressing CD45RA.

Sequential positive selection took CD4 T cells first, then CD8 T cells. Both TRBC1 and TRBC2 were covered by a beta constant-region primer of two equimolar oligonucleotides. Nested alpha and beta constant-region primers with the SP2 primer drove four PCR rounds on ligated cDNA. An oligonucleotide with the SP2 primer and a 12-nucleotide UMI was ligated to the cDNA 3' end. TCRdb reprocessed the UMI-ligation and nested PCR reads with MiXCR, giving one entry per CDR3 protein. The sample holds some 110,000 distinct CDR3 sequences, around 15% seen once. Source material: naive CD8+ T cells from blood. This sequence was found in a human donor in good health. The V and J genes are TRBV7-9 and TRBJ2-7; TRBD1 matches 9 bases. Here the CDR3 DNA reads TGTGCCAGCAGTGCCCGAGACAGGGGGGACGAGCAGTACTTC. Amino acids: CASSARDRGDEQYF. The variable domain in full, completed from reference TRBV7-9 and TRBJ2-7, reads DTGVSQNPRHKITKRGQNVTFRCDPISEHNRLYWYRQTLGQGPEFLTYFQNEAQLEKSRLLSDRFSAERPKGSFSTLEIQRTEQGDSAMYLCASSARDRGDEQYFGPGTRLTVT.